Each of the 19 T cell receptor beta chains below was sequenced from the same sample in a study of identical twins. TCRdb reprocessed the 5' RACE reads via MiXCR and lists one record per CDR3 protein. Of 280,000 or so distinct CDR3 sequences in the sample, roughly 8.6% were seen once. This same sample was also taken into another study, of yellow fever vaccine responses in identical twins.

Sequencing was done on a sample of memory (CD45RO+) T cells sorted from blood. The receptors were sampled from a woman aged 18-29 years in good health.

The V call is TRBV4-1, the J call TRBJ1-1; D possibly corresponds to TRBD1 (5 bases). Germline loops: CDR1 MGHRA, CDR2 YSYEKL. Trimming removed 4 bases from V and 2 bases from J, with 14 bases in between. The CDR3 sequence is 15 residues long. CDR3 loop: CASSPPTDFNTEAFF. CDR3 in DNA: TGCGCCAGCAGCCCCCCGACAGACTTTAACACTGAAGCTTTCTTT.

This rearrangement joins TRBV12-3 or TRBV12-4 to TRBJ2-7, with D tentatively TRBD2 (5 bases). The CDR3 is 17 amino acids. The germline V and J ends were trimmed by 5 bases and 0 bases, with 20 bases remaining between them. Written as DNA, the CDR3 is TGTGCCAGCAGTCTGAACCGGGGTCGGCTCCTCTCCTACGAGCAGTACGTC. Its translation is CASSLNRGRLLSYEQYV.

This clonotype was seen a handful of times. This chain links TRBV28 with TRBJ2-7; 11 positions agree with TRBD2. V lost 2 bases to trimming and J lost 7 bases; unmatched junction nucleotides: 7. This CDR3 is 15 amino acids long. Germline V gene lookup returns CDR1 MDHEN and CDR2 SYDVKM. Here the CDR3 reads CASSLGLAGGWEQYF. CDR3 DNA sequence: TGTGCCAGCAGTTTAGGGCTAGCGGGAGGTTGGGAGCAGTACTTC.

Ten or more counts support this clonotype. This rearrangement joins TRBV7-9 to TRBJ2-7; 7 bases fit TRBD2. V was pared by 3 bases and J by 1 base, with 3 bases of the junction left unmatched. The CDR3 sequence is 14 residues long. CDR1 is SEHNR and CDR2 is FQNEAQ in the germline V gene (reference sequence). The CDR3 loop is CASSLGGGSYEQYV. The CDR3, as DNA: TGTGCCAGCAGCTTGGGGGGGGGTTCCTACGAGCAGTACGTC.

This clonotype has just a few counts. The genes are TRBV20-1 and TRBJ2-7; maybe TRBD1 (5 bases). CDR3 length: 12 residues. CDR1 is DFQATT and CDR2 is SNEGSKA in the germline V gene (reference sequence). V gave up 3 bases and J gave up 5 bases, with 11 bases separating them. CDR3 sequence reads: CSARAGPNEQYF. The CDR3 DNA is TGCAGTGCTAGGGCAGGGCCCAACGAGCAGTACTTC.

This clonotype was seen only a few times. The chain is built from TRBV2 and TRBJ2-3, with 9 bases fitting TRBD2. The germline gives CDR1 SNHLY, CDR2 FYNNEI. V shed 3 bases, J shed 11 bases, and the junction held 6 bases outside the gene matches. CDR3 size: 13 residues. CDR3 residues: CASSERLAALQYF. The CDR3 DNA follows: TGTGCCAGCAGTGAGCGACTAGCGGCACTGCAGTATTTT.

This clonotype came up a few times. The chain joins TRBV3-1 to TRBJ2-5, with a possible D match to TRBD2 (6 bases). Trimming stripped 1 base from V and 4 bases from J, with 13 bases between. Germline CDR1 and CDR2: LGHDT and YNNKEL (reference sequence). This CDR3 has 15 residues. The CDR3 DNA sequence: TGTGCCAGCAGCCAAGGTTCGCTAGCGAGAGAGACCCAGTACTTC. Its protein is CASSQGSLARETQYF.

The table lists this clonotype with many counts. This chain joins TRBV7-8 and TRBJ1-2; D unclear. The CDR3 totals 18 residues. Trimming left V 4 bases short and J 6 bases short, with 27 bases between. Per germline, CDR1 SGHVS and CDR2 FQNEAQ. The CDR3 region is CASSSPSRRRAWLDGYTF. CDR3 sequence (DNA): TGTGCCAGCAGCTCCCCCTCCCGACGGCGAGCCTGGTTGGATGGCTACACCTTC.

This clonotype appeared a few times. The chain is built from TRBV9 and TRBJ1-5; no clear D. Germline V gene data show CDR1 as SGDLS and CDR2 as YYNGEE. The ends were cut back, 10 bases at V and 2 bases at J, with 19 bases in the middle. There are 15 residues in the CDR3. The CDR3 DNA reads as TGTGCCGGGGTTCTACGGGGTTACGGCAATCAGCCCCAGCATTTT. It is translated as CAGVLRGYGNQPQHF.

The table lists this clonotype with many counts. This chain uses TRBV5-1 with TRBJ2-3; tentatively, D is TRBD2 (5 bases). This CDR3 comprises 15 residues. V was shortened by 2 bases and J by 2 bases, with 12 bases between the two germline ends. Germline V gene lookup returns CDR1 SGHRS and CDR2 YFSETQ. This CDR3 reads CASSFLPGYTDTQYF. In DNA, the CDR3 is TGCGCCAGCAGCTTTTTGCCGGGATACACAGATACGCAGTATTTT.

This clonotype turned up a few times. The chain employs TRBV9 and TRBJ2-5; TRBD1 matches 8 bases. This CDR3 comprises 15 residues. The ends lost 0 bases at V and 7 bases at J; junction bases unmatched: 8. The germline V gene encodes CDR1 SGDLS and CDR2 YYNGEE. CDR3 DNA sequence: TGTGCCAGCAGCGTAGGGACAGGGACGGTAGGGACCCAGTACTTC. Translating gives CASSVGTGTVGTQYF.

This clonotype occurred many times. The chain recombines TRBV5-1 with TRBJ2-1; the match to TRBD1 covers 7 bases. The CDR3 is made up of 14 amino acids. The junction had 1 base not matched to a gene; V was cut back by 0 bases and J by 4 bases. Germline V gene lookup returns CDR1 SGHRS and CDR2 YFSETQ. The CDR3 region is CASSLETGYNEQFF. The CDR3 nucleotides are TGCGCCAGCAGCTTGGAGACAGGGTACAATGAGCAGTTCTTC.

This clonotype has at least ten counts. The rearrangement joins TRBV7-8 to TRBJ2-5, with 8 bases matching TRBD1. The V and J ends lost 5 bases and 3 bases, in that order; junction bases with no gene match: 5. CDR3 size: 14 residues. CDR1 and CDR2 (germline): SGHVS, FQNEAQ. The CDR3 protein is CASSPTGGKETQYF. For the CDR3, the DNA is TGTGCCAGCAGCCCTACAGGGGGGAAAGAGACCCAGTACTTC.

Here the CDR3 DNA reads TGTGCCACCAGTCGACTAGCGGGTACGCAGTATTTT. Translation gives CATSRLAGTQYF. The chain has TRBV24-1 and TRBJ2-3, with 10 bases aligning to TRBD2. This CDR3 has 12 amino acids. J was trimmed by 8 bases and V by 6 bases; bases with no gene match: 1. Germline V lookup: CDR1 KGHDR, CDR2 SFDVKD.

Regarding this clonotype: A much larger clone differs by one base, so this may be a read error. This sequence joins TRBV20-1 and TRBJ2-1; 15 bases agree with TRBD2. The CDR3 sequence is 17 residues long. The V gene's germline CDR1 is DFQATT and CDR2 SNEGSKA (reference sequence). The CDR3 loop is CCARLLPGLAGGHEQFF. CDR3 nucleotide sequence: TGCTGTGCTAGACTGTTACCGGGACTAGCGGGGGGCCATGAGCAGTTCTTC.

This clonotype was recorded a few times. The CDR3 DNA is TGCAGTGCTAGACCAGGGGGCAAAGAGACCCAGTACTTC. It encodes CSARPGGKETQYF. The chain recombines TRBV20-1 with TRBJ2-5, with 8 bases that match TRBD1. CDR1 is DFQATT, CDR2 SNEGSKA, per germline (reference sequence). This CDR3 has 13 amino acids. J lost 3 bases, V lost 2 bases, and 2 bases had no gene match.

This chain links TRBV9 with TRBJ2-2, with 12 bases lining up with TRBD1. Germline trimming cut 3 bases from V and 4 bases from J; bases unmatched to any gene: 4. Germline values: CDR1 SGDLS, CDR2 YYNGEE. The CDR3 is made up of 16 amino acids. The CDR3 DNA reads TGTGCCAGCAGCGGGGGACAGGGGGCGATCACCGGGGAGCTGTTTTTT. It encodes CASSGGQGAITGELFF.

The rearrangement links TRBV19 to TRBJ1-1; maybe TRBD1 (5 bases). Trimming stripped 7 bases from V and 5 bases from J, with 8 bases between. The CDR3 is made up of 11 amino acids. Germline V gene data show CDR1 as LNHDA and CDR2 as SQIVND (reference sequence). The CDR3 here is CASKAGTEAFF. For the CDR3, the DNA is TGTGCCAGTAAGGCAGGGACTGAAGCTTTCTTT.

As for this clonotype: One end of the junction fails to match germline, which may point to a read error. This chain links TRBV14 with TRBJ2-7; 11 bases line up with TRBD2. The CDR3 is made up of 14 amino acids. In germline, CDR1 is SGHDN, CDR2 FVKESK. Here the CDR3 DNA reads TGTGCCAGCAGACAAGATAGCACTAGCGGGAGACAGTACTTC. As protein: CASRQDSTSGRQYF. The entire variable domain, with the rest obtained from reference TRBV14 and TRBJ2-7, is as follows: EAGVTQFPSHSVIEKGQTVTLRCDPISGHDNLYWYRRVMGKEIKFLLHFVKESKQDESGMPNNRFLAERTGGTYSTLKVQPAELEDSGVYFCASRQDSTSGRQYFGPGTRLTVT.